The clone carrying this TCR beta chain has more than one count but fewer than ten. This entry comes from a study of blood T cell repertoires in COVID-19. Overall study: The analysed material was cDNA or gDNA that came from T cells, B-cell-depleted T cells, or PBMCs.

V lost 0 bases to trimming and J lost 5 bases, with 8 bases between them. Germline CDR1 MNHEY, CDR2 SMNVEV (reference sequence). CDR3 length: 13 residues. In the original processing: The authors estimated nucleated cell counts from reference gene primer amplification. Data came from immunoSEQ multiplex PCR; TCRdb stores just in-frame clones and leaves some out. For V, J and clone size, that table is used; D and trimming come from the DNA. In the table there are hundreds of thousands of clones, about 88% of which are singletons. This sequence was found in a man in his forties or fifties with acute or convalescent COVID-19. The gene calls are TRBV27 and TRBJ2-7; the D is unclear. Sequencing input: peripheral blood. The CDR3 nucleotides read TGTGCCAGCAGTTTATCGATGAGCCACGAGCAGTACTTC. Translating gives CASSLSMSHEQYF.